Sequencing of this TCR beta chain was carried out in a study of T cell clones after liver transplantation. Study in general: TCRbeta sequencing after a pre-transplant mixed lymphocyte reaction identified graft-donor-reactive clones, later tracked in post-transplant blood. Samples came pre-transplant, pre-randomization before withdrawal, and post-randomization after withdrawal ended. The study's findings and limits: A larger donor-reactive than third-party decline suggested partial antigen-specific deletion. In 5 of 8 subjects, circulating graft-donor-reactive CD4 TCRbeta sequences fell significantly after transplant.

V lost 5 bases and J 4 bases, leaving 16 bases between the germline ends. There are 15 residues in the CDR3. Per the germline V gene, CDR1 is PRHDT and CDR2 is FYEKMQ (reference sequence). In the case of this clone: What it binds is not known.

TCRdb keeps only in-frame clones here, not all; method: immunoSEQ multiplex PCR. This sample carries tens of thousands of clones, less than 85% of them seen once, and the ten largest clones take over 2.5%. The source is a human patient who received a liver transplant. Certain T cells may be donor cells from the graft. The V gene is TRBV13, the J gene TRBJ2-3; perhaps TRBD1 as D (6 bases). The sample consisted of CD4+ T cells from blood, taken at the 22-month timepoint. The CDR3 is CASSPQGKGADTQYF. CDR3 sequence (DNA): TGTGCCAGCAGCCCCCAGGGGAAGGGCGCAGATACGCAGTATTTT.